The clone carrying this T cell receptor beta chain was counted once. Germline values: CDR1 MNHEY, CDR2 SVGAGI. The germline V and J ends were trimmed by 7 bases and 5 bases, with 8 bases remaining between them. This CDR3 is 11 amino acids long. Repertoires were generated with immunoSEQ multiplex PCR, while TCRdb's copy carries only in-frame clones and drops some. This table holds some 350,000 clones, more than 85% found once. The data derive from a study of blood T cell repertoires in COVID-19. V gene TRBV6-5 combines with J gene TRBJ1-2; a possible D gene is TRBD1 (6 bases). The TCR sequence derives from a woman aged 30 to 39 who had recovered from COVID-19. Specimen: PBMCs or T cells enriched from blood (not recorded which). The CDR3 nucleotides read TGTGCCAGCAAACAGGGTTATGGCTACACCTTC. Its translation is CASKQGYGYTF.